A single TCR beta chain is shown here with its context. There are 14 residues in the CDR3. The germline V gene has CDR1 WNHNN and CDR2 SYGVQD (reference sequence). The ends lost 4 bases at V and 6 bases at J; junction bases unmatched: 4. Measured with immunoSEQ multiplex PCR; TCRdb has only the in-frame clones, and not every one. Altogether under 200,000 clones are present, roughly 83% being singletons, with the ten largest covering 10% to 15%. This entry belongs to a study of blood T cell repertoires in COVID-19. The V and J genes are TRBV10-1 and TRBJ2-3, with TRBD2 identical over 10 bases. The source of this sequence is a woman in her fifties or sixties who had recovered from COVID-19. Sequencing was performed on PBMCs or T cells enriched from blood (not recorded which). The CDR3 bases are TGCGCCAGCAGTGCCAGCGGGGGGGCGGATACGCAGTATTTT. Its translation is CASSASGGADTQYF.